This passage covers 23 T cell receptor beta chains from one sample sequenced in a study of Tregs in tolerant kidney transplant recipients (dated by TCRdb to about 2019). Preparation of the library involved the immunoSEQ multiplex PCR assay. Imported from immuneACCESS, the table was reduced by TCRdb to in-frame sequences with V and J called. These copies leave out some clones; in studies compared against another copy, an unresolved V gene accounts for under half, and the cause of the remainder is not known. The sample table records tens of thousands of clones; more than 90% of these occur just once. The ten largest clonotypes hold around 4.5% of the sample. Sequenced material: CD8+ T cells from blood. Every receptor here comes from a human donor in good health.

CDR3 amino acids: CASSRRTSGYTDTQYF. For the CDR3, the DNA is TGCGCCAGCAGCAGAAGGACTAGCGGATACACAGATACGCAGTATTTT. V gene TRBV5-1 combines with J gene TRBJ2-3; the match to TRBD2 covers 10 bases. This CDR3 is built from 16 residues. J gave up 2 bases and V 4 bases, and 7 bases lay outside the gene matches. CDR1 SGHRS and CDR2 YFSETQ come from the germline V gene.

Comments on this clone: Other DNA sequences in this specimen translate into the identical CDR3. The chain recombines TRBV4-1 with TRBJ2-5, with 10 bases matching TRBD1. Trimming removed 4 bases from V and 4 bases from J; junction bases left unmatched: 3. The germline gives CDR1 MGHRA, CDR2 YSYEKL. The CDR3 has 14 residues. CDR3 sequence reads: CASSPRDRGETQYF. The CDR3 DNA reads TGCGCCAGCAGCCCGCGGGACAGGGGAGAGACCCAGTACTTC.

CDR3 sequence reads: CASSPTAGGQQNTEAFF. As DNA, the CDR3 is TGCGCCAGCAGTCCTACGGCCGGCGGACAGCAGAACACTGAAGCTTTCTTT. The chain employs TRBV23-1 and TRBJ1-1, with D tentatively TRBD1 (6 bases). TRBV23-1 is placed among ORFs of uncertain function. The CDR3 runs 17 residues. Trimming cost V 4 bases and J 1 base, with 19 bases left between them.

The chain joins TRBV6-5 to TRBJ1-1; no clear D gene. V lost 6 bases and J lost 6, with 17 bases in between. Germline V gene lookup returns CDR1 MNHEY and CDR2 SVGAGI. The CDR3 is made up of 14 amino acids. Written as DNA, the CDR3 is TGTGCCAGCAGCCAACGGGCACGTCCCCCTGAAGCTTTCTTT. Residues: CASSQRARPPEAFF.

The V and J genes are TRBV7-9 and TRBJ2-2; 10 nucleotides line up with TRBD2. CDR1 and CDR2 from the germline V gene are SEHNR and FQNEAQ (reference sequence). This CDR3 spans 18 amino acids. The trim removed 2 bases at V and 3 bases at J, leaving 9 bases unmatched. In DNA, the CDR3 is TGTGCCAGCAGCTTATCCCCTACTAGCGGGACCTACACCGGGGAGCTGTTTTTT. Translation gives CASSLSPTSGTYTGELFF.

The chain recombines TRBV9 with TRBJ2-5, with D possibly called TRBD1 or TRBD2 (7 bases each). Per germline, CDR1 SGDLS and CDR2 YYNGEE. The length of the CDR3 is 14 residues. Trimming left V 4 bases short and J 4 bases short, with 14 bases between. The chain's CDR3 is CASSPGGAGETQYF. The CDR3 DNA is TGTGCCAGCAGCCCAGGGGGGGCAGGAGAGACCCAGTACTTC.

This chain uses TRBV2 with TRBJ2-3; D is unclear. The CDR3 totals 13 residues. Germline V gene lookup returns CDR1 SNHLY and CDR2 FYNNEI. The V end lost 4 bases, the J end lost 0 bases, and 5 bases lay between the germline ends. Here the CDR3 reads CASSAPSTDTQYF. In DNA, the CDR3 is TGTGCCAGCAGTGCTCCTAGCACAGATACGCAGTATTTT.

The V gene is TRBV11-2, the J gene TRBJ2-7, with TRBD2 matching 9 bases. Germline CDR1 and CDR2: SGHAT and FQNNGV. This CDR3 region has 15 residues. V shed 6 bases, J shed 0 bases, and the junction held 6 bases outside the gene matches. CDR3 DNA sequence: TGTGCCAGCAGTCCCCGGACTAGCGCCTCCTACGAGCAGTACTTC. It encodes CASSPRTSASYEQYF. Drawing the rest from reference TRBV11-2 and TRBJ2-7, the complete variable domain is EAGVAQSPRYKIIEKRQSVAFWCNPISGHATLYWYQQILGQGPKLLIQFQNNGVVDDSQLPKDRFSAERLKGVDSTLKIQPAKLEDSAVYLCASSPRTSASYEQYFGPGTRLTVT.

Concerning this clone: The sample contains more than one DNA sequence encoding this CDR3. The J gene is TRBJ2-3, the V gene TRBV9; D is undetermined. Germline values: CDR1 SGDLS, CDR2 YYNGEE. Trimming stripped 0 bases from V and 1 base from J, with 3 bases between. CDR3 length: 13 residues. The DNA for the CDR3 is TGTGCCAGCAGCGTAGGAGGCACAGATACGCAGTATTTT. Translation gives CASSVGGTDTQYF. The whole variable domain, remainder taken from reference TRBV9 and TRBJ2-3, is DSGVTQTPKHLITATGQRVTLRCSPRSGDLSVYWYQQSLDQGLQFLIQYYNGEERAKGNILERFSAQQFPDLHSELNLSSLELGDSALYFCASSVGGTDTQYFGPGTRLTVL.

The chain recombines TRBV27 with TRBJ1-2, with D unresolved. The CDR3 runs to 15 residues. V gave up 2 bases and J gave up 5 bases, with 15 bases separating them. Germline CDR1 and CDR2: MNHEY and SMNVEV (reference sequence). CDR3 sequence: CASSLGLGRAYGYTF. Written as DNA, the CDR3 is TGTGCCAGCAGTTTAGGTCTAGGGAGGGCTTATGGCTACACCTTC.

Written as DNA, the CDR3 is TGTGCCACCTGGGACAGTGGCACCGGGGAGCTGTTTTTT. Translating gives CATWDSGTGELFF. The rearrangement uses TRBV6-6 and TRBJ2-2; 7 bases agree with TRBD1. CDR1 and CDR2 from the germline V gene are MNHNY and SVGAGI (reference sequence). The CDR3 length is 13 residues. V was pared by 10 bases and J by 4 bases, with 6 bases of the junction left unmatched.

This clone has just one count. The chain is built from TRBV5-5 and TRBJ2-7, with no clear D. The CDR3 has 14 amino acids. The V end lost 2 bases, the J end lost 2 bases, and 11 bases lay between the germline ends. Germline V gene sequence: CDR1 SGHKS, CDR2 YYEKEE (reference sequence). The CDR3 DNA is TGTGCCAGCAGCTTAGAAAGAGTTGCCTACGAGCAGTACTTC. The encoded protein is CASSLERVAYEQYF. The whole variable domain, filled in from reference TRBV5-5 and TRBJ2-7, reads DAGVTQSPTHLIKTRGQQVTLRCSPISGHKSVSWYQQVLGQGPQFIFQYYEKEERGRGNFPDRFSARQFPNYSSELNVNALLLGDSALYLCASSLERVAYEQYFGPGTRLTVT.

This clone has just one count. The CDR3 loop is CASSLEGPGGTEAFF. CDR3 bases: TGTGCCAGCAGTTTAGAAGGCCCCGGGGGCACTGAAGCTTTCTTT. This chain links TRBV27 with TRBJ1-1, with D possibly being TRBD1 (5 bases). Germline loops: CDR1 MNHEY, CDR2 SMNVEV (reference sequence). The CDR3 is made up of 15 amino acids. The germline V and J ends were trimmed by 2 bases and 4 bases, with 14 bases remaining between them.

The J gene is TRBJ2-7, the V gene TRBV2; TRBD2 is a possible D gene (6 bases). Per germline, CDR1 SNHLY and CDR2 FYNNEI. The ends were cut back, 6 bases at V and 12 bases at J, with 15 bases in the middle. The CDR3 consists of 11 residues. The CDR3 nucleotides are TGTGCCAGCAGAGGAGGGGCGACCCCGTACTTC. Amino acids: CASRGGATPYF.

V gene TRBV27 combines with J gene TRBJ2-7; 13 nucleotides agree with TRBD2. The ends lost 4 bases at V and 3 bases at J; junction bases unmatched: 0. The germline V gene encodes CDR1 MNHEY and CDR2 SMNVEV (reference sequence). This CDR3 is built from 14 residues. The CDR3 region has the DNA TGTGCCAGCAGTTGGACTAGCGGGGGCTACGAGCAGTACTTC. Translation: CASSWTSGGYEQYF.

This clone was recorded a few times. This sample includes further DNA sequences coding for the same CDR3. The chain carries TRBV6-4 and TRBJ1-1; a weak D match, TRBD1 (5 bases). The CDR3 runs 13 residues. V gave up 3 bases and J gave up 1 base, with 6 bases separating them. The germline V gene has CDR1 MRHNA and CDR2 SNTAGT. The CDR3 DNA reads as TGTGCCAGCAGTGAAGGGGAGAACACTGAAGCTTTCTTT. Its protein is CASSEGENTEAFF.

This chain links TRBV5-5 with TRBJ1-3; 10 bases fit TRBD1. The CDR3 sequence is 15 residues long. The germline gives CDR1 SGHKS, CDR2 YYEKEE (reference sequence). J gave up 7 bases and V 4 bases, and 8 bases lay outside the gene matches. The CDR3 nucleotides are TGTGCCAGCAGCGAGGGACAGGGGCTGAGTAACACCATATATTTT. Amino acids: CASSEGQGLSNTIYF.

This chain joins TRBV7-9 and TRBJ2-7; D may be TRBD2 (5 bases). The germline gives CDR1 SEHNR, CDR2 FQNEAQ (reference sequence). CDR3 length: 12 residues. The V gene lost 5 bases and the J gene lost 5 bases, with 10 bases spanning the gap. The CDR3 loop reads CASSQSEDEQYF. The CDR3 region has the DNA TGTGCCAGCAGCCAGTCGGAGGACGAGCAGTACTTC.

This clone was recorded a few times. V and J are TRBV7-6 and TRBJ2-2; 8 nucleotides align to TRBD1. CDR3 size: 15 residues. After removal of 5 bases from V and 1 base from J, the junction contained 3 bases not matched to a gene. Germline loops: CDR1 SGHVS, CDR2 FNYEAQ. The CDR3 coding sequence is TGTGCCAGCAGCCCCGGGACAGGGAACACCGGGGAGCTGTTTTTT. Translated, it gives CASSPGTGNTGELFF. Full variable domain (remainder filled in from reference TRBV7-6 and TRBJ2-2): GAGVSQSPRYKVTKRGQDVALRCDPISGHVSLYWYRQALGQGPEFLTYFNYEAQQDKSGLPNDRFSAERPEGSISTLTIQRTEQRDSAMYRCASSPGTGNTGELFFGEGSRLTVL.

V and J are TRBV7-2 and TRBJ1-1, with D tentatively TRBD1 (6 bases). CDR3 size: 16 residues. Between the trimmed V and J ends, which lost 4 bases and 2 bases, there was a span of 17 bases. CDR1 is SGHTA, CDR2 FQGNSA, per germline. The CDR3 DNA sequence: TGTGCCAGCAGCTCACGGGGGGCGAGAGGAAACACTGAAGCTTTCTTT. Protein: CASSSRGARGNTEAFF.

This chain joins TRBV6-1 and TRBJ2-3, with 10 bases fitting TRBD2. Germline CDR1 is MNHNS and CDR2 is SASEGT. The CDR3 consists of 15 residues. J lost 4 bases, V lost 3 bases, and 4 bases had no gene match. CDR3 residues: CASSELAGGADTQYF. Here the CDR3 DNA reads TGTGCCAGCAGTGAGTTAGCGGGGGGTGCAGATACGCAGTATTTT.

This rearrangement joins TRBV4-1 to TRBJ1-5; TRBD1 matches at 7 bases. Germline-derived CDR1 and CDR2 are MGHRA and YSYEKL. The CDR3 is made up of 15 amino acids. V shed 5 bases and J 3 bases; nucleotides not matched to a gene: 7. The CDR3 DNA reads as TGCGCCAGCAGCGAAACAGGGGATCCCAATCAGCCCCAGCATTTT. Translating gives CASSETGDPNQPQHF.

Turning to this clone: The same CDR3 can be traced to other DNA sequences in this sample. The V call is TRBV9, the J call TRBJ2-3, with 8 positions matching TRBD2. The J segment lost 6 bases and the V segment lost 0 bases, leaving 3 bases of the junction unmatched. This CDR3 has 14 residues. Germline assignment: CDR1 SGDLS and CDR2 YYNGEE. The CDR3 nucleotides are TGTGCCAGCAGCGTAGCGGGGGGGGGTGATACGCAGTATTTT. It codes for CASSVAGGGDTQYF. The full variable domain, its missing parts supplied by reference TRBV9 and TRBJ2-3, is DSGVTQTPKHLITATGQRVTLRCSPRSGDLSVYWYQQSLDQGLQFLIQYYNGEERAKGNILERFSAQQFPDLHSELNLSSLELGDSALYFCASSVAGGGDTQYFGPGTRLTVL.